These 22 T cell receptor beta chains were sequenced from one sample in a study of T cell changes during pregnancy in multiple sclerosis. This table comes from immunoSEQ multiplex PCR, and its TCRdb copy is limited to in-frame clones, with some not included. The data show roughly 57,000 clones, 92% seen once. The source material was CD4+ T cells from peripheral blood mononuclear cells, sampled after pregnancy. These receptors came from a female donor with multiple sclerosis, enrolled in a pregnancy study.

The chain uses TRBV6-1 and TRBJ2-7, with a possible D match to TRBD2 (5 bases). The CDR3 runs 12 residues. Trimming removed 8 bases from V and 4 bases from J, with 12 bases in between. Germline V gene lookup returns CDR1 MNHNS and CDR2 SASEGT. The CDR3 loop is CASLRGRYEQYF. The CDR3, as DNA: TGTGCCAGCCTCCGGGGTCGATACGAGCAGTACTTC.

This clone was counted only a few times. V gene TRBV7-2 combines with J gene TRBJ2-1, with 10 positions matching TRBD1. The germline gives CDR1 SGHTA, CDR2 FQGNSA. The CDR3 extends over 14 amino acids. V dropped 5 bases and J dropped 10; count of bases not matched to a gene: 8. CDR3 residues: CASSPGQGEGEQFF. Here the CDR3 DNA reads TGTGCCAGCAGCCCCGGACAGGGGGAGGGGGAGCAGTTCTTC.

The rearrangement uses TRBV25-1 and TRBJ2-3; 9 positions match TRBD1. The CDR3 spans 13 residues. Per germline, CDR1 MGHDK and CDR2 SYGVNS. The V gene end was trimmed by 4 bases and the J gene end by 9 bases; junction bases not matched to a gene: 5. The CDR3 sequence is CASSVKQGATQYF. In DNA, the CDR3 is TGTGCCAGCAGTGTTAAACAGGGGGCCACGCAGTATTTT.

This chain connects TRBV30 to TRBJ2-3; D is unclear. Germline lookup yields CDR1 GTSNPN and CDR2 SVGIG (reference sequence). The CDR3 covers 17 residues. V was clipped by 0 bases and J by 1 base, with 17 bases between them. The CDR3 nucleotides are TGTGCCTGGAGTGTACGCGATAGGCTAGTGGGCACAGATACGCAGTATTTT. Translated, it gives CAWSVRDRLVGTDTQYF.

The CDR3 protein is CASNPPTGLAVDAEQYF. CDR3 bases: TGTGCCAGCAACCCACCTACCGGACTAGCGGTGGATGCCGAGCAGTACTTC. V usage is TRBV28 and J usage is TRBJ2-7, with 10 bases lining up with TRBD2. The CDR3 totals 17 residues. From germline, CDR1 is MDHEN and CDR2 SYDVKM. Trimming at V came to 7 bases and at J to 6 bases, leaving 18 bases not matched to a gene. The whole variable domain, remainder taken from reference TRBV28 and TRBJ2-7, is DVKVTQSSRYLVKRTGEKVFLECVQDMDHENMFWYRQDPGLGLRLIYFSYDVKMKEKGDIPEGYSVSREKKERFSLILESASTNQTSMYLCASNPPTGLAVDAEQYFGPGTRLTVT.

This chain's CDR3 is CASSVRVATNEKLFF. For the CDR3, the DNA is TGTGCCAGCAGCGTCAGGGTTGCAACTAATGAAAAACTGTTTTTT. The J gene is TRBJ1-4, the V gene TRBV14, with TRBD1 as a possible D gene (5 bases). CDR1 and CDR2 (germline): SGHDN, FVKESK. The length of the CDR3 is 15 residues. V lost 5 bases and J 0 bases, leaving 10 bases between the germline ends.

The J gene is TRBJ2-1, the V gene TRBV7-9, with TRBD1 matching 9 bases. Trimming took 5 bases from V and 3 from J; bases not matched to a gene: 8. Germline V gives CDR1 SEHNR, CDR2 FQNEAQ (reference sequence). The CDR3 is 16 residues long. DNA for the CDR3: TGTGCCAGCAGCCCGAGAGGACAGGGGTTCTACAATGAGCAGTTCTTC. It codes for CASSPRGQGFYNEQFF.

As DNA, the CDR3 is TGTGCCAGCAGCTCCGACAGGGTGGGATTCGGGACAGATACGCAGTATTTT. Translation gives CASSSDRVGFGTDTQYF. This chain joins TRBV7-2 and TRBJ2-3; 7 nucleotides line up with TRBD1. The V gene's germline CDR1 is SGHTA and CDR2 FQGNSA. The CDR3 is made up of 17 amino acids. V lost 4 bases and J lost 3; bases outside the gene matches: 13.

The chain has TRBV4-3 and TRBJ2-3; D is uncertain. The CDR3 extends over 17 amino acids. V lost 3 bases to trimming and J lost 0 bases, with 16 bases between them. CDR1 is LGHNA, CDR2 YSLEER, per germline. The CDR3 DNA follows: TGCGCCAGCAGCCAGTCGCCCGTCGCGTCTAGCACAGATACGCAGTATTTT. Translation gives CASSQSPVASSTDTQYF.

The chain links TRBV27 to TRBJ2-1, with 11 bases aligning to TRBD2. CDR1 and CDR2 (germline): MNHEY, SMNVEV (reference sequence). The V segment lost 4 bases and the J segment 7 bases; nucleotides outside the gene matches: 9. The CDR3 runs to 16 residues. CDR3 DNA: TGTGCCAGCAGTTACCTAGCGGGGGGAGGTTTGAATGAGCAGTTCTTC. Amino acid sequence: CASSYLAGGGLNEQFF.

This chain uses TRBV5-6 with TRBJ2-7; weak D call: TRBD2 (5 bases). The V gene's germline CDR1 is SGHDT and CDR2 YYEEEE. Trimming removed 1 base at V and 4 bases at J, with 12 bases between. This CDR3 is built from 14 residues. CDR3 coding DNA: TGTGCCAGCAGCTTGTACACCACGGGGTACGAGCAGTACTTC. Protein sequence: CASSLYTTGYEQYF. The whole variable domain, filled in from reference TRBV5-6 and TRBJ2-7, reads DAGVTQSPTHLIKTRGQQVTLRCSPKSGHDTVSWYQQALGQGPQFIFQYYEEEERQRGNFPDRFSGHQFPNYSSELNVNALLLGDSALYLCASSLYTTGYEQYFGPGTRLTVT.

The rearrangement uses TRBV27 and TRBJ2-1; possibly TRBD1 for D (5 bases). The CDR3 contains 17 residues. V was cut by 7 bases and J by 0 bases, with 19 bases left in between. CDR1 MNHEY and CDR2 SMNVEV come from the germline V gene (reference sequence). CDR3 residues: CASKPRQYPYSYNEQFF. In nucleotides, the CDR3 is TGTGCCAGCAAGCCCCGACAGTACCCCTACTCCTACAATGAGCAGTTCTTC.

The V and J genes are TRBV19 and TRBJ2-3; 9 bases align to TRBD2. The germline V gene encodes CDR1 LNHDA and CDR2 SQIVND (reference sequence). With V trimmed by 3 bases and J by 3 bases, 10 bases remained unmatched. The CDR3 consists of 17 residues. In DNA, the CDR3 is TGTGCCAGTAGTATGTTATCCGGGACTAGCTGGACAGATACGCAGTATTTT. It translates to CASSMLSGTSWTDTQYF.

The V call is TRBV5-4, the J call TRBJ2-7, with D possibly TRBD1 on 6 matching bases. Trimming removed 4 bases at V and 0 bases at J, with 20 bases between. Germline V gives CDR1 SGHNT, CDR2 YYREEE (reference sequence). The CDR3 has 17 amino acids. CDR3 sequence reads: CASSPRAQGRSSYEQYF. CDR3 sequence (DNA): TGTGCCAGCAGCCCTCGGGCACAGGGCAGGAGCTCCTACGAGCAGTACTTC.

The J gene is TRBJ2-3, the V gene TRBV4-3, with TRBD2 matching over 8 bases. V trimming: 3 bases; J trimming: 3 bases; junction bases outside the gene matches: 5. Germline V CDR1 and CDR2: LGHNA, YSLEER. The CDR3 contains 15 residues. Written as DNA, the CDR3 is TGCGCCAGCAGCCAGGCGGGGGGAGCAACAGATACGCAGTATTTT. Encoded protein: CASSQAGGATDTQYF.

The chain has TRBV5-5 and TRBJ1-2; tentatively, D is TRBD1 (5 bases). CDR1 is SGHKS, CDR2 YYEKEE, per germline (reference sequence). Trimming took 0 bases from V and 7 from J, leaving 7 bases between them. This CDR3 region has 12 residues. This CDR3 reads CASSLDRIGYTF. CDR3 nucleotide sequence: TGTGCCAGCAGCTTGGACAGGATTGGCTACACCTTC.

The V call is TRBV5-1, the J call TRBJ1-2; 7 nucleotides align to TRBD1. With V trimmed by 0 bases and J by 2 bases, 10 bases remained unmatched. This CDR3 has 17 amino acids. Germline V gene lookup returns CDR1 SGHRS and CDR2 YFSETQ. The CDR3 coding sequence is TGCGCCAGCAGCTTGGAGTGGGGTGGGGGACAGAACTATGGCTACACCTTC. This codes for CASSLEWGGGQNYGYTF.

The rearrangement links TRBV29-1 to TRBJ2-3, with D maybe TRBD2 (6 bases). Trimming shortened V by 7 bases and J by 1 base, and 15 bases separated the two germline ends. This CDR3 has 14 amino acids. CDR1 SQVTM and CDR2 ANQGSEA come from the germline V gene. CDR3 residues: CSGDSGFRTDTQYF. DNA of the CDR3: TGCAGCGGGGACTCAGGGTTCCGCACAGATACGCAGTATTTT.

Turning to this clone: A junction end diverges from the germline sequence, so it may reflect a read error. V usage is TRBV2 and J usage is TRBJ2-3; TRBD1 matches 7 bases. The CDR3 contains 11 residues. Per the germline V gene, CDR1 is SNHLY and CDR2 is FYNNEI. The CDR3 sequence is CASPGTATQYF. The CDR3, as DNA: TGTGCCAGCCCGGGGACAGCTACGCAGTATTTT.

V gene TRBV4-1 combines with J gene TRBJ2-3, with D possibly matching TRBD1 (6 bases). V lost 6 bases, J lost 1 base, and 17 bases lay in between. Looked up from germline, CDR1 is MGHRA and CDR2 is YSYEKL. CDR3 length: 16 residues. CDR3: CASRRQESSGTDTQYF. CDR3 bases: TGCGCCAGCAGGCGACAGGAATCTTCTGGCACAGATACGCAGTATTTT.

The chain carries TRBV7-2 and TRBJ1-3; D is ambiguous. Trimming cost V 5 bases and J 3 bases, with 17 bases left between them. The CDR3 runs 16 residues. Germline V gene lookup returns CDR1 SGHTA and CDR2 FQGNSA. CDR3 DNA sequence: TGTGCCAGCAGCCAAACCGACGGTAGGAGTGGAAACACCATATATTTT. Protein sequence: CASSQTDGRSGNTIYF.

This chain joins TRBV6-4 and TRBJ1-1, with D unclear. The CDR3 totals 13 residues. Germline V gene lookup returns CDR1 MRHNA and CDR2 SNTAGT. The V and J ends lost 3 bases and 2 bases respectively, with 7 bases between them. The CDR3 DNA reads as TGTGCCAGCAGTGATGAGGCTAACACTGAAGCTTTCTTT. This encodes CASSDEANTEAFF.